These 7 T cell receptor beta chains originate from one sample sequenced in a study of shared clonotypes between healthy human individuals. This table comes from immunoSEQ multiplex PCR, and its TCRdb copy is limited to in-frame clones, with some not included. The repertoire consists of a few hundred thousand clones, with roughly 87% occurring once and the leading ten covering roughly 15%. The sequenced sample consisted of memory CD8+ T cells sorted from blood. Subset specified: CD45RO+ cells pooled with CCR7-negative TemRA cells. The receptors stem from a man aged 18 to 30 in good health.

The chain joins TRBV5-1 to TRBJ1-1, with D possibly TRBD1 on 5 matching bases. Germline values: CDR1 SGHRS, CDR2 YFSETQ. With 3 bases removed from V and 0 bases from J, the gap between germline ends came to 12 bases. The CDR3 is 15 residues long. The CDR3 loop reads CASSWDGSMNTEAFF. Here the CDR3 DNA reads TGCGCCAGCAGCTGGGACGGATCCATGAACACTGAAGCTTTCTTT.

This clone was seen a single time. V gene TRBV18 combines with J gene TRBJ2-7, with a possible D match to TRBD1 (6 bases). Germline lookup yields CDR1 KGHSH and CDR2 LQKENI. Deletions cut 4 bases from V and 9 bases from J, with 19 bases between. CDR3 length equals 14 residues. The CDR3 DNA reads as TGTGCCAGCTCACACCGGGACAACCCTACGGGGCAGTACTTC. This gives the protein CASSHRDNPTGQYF.

This clone was counted at least ten times. This chain uses TRBV9 with TRBJ2-1, with 10 nucleotides matching TRBD2. This CDR3 has 15 residues. CDR1 and CDR2 (germline): SGDLS, YYNGEE. The V and J ends lost 3 bases and 2 bases, in that order; junction bases with no gene match: 2. Here the CDR3 DNA reads TGTGCCAGCAGCGCAAGCGGGGGGGCCTACAATGAGCAGTTCTTC. Translation: CASSASGGAYNEQFF.

The rearrangement links TRBV5-1 to TRBJ2-7; 10 positions match TRBD2. The CDR3 is made up of 15 amino acids. V lost 4 bases to trimming and J lost 3 bases; unmatched junction nucleotides: 7. Germline V gives CDR1 SGHRS, CDR2 YFSETQ. CDR3 region: CASSRSSGSSYEQYF. The CDR3, as DNA: TGCGCCAGCAGCCGGTCTAGCGGGAGCAGCTACGAGCAGTACTTC.

The J gene is TRBJ2-7, the V gene TRBV19; tentatively, D is TRBD1 (5 bases). CDR1 and CDR2 from the germline V gene are LNHDA and SQIVND (reference sequence). The CDR3 length is 14 residues. Trimming cost V 1 base and J 3 bases, with 10 bases left between them. CDR3: CASSIVLGHYEQYF. The CDR3 nucleotides are TGTGCCAGTAGTATAGTTCTGGGGCACTACGAGCAGTACTTC.

The chain carries TRBV28 and TRBJ2-2; D uncertain. Germline values: CDR1 MDHEN, CDR2 SYDVKM. The CDR3 is 15 residues long. V gave up 2 bases and J gave up 1 base, with 8 bases separating them. The CDR3 reads CASSLLHLNTGELFF. The CDR3 DNA sequence: TGTGCCAGCAGTTTACTACACTTGAACACCGGGGAGCTGTTTTTT.

The chain combines TRBV6-1 with TRBJ2-2; D may be TRBD1 (6 bases). Looked up from germline, CDR1 is MNHNS and CDR2 is SASEGT. Trimming stripped 6 bases from V and 8 bases from J, with 16 bases between. This CDR3 comprises 14 residues. CDR3 sequence (DNA): TGTGCCAGCAGGAAACAGGGCCCCTTAGGGGAGCTGTTTTTT. Protein: CASRKQGPLGELFF.